The present T cell receptor beta chain was sequenced within a study of beta chain features in type 1 diabetes. Study-wide background: Age, gender and cell yields were similar between patients and healthy donors.

On average, the one heparinised blood draw given by each donor was around 110 mL. Via the markers CD45RO/CCR7/CD25/CD127/CD95/CD27, stem cell-like memory, regulatory, central memory and naive CD4+ cells were sorted. In the case of this clone: Its antigen is currently unknown.

TCRB transcripts that were expressed got sequenced, as all of the isolated RNA had been reverse transcribed. Produced via immunoSEQ multiplex PCR; TCRdb's table is partial and in-frame only. The data contain about 48,000 clones, less than 55% of them seen just once; the ten biggest clones take up about 1.5%. The length of the CDR3 is 13 residues. Trimming cost V 5 bases and J 7 bases; bases outside gene matches: 6. Germline V gene lookup returns CDR1 LNHDA and CDR2 SQIVND (reference sequence). The study's findings and limits: A potential influence of HLA type upon TCRB rearrangement remained unresolved herein. Shorter TCRB CDR3s, moderately but significantly so, marked every one of the four CD4+ subsets in Type 1 diabetes patients.

The sequence was collected from a man in his thirties or forties with type 1 diabetes. The rearrangement uses TRBV19 and TRBJ1-2, with TRBD1 identical over 8 bases. Sequencing used Tregs from blood. The CDR3 coding sequence is TGTGCCAGTAGTGAACGGACAGGGTTTGGCTACACCTTC. Protein sequence: CASSERTGFGYTF.